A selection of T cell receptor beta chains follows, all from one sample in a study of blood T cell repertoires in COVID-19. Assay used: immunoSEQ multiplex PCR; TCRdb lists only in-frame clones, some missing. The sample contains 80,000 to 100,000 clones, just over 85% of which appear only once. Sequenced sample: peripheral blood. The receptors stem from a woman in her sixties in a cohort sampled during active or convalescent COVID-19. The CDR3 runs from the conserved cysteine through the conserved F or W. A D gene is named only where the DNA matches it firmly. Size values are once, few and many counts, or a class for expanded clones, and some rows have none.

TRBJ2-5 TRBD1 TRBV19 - TGTGCCAGTAGTATGGGACAGGGTCAATTTGAGACCCAGTACTTC CASSMGQGQFETQYF
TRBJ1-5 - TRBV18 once TGTGCCAGCTCACCAGAGCATAGCAATCAGCCCCAGCATTTT CASSPEHSNQPQHF
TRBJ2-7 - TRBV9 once TGTGCCAGCAGCGTAGCAGGACAGACAACCTACGAGCAGTACTTC CASSVAGQTTYEQYF
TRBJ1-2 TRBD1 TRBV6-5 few TGTGCCAGCAGTTCCAGGACAGGGGGGCGTAACTATGGCTACACCTTC CASSSRTGGRNYGYTF
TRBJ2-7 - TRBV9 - TGTGCCAGCAGCGTAGAACCGGGAGCTACCTACGAGCAGTACTTC CASSVEPGATYEQYF
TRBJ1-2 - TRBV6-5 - TGTGCCAGCAGTTACTCCCATTCCGACTTCTATGGCTACACCTTC CASSYSHSDFYGYTF
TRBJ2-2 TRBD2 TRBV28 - TGTGCCAGCAGTTTTTTCTCTAGCGGGATGGCCGGGGAGCTGTTTTTT CASSFFSSGMAGELFF
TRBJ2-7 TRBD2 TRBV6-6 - TGTGCCAGCAGTCCGACTAGCCGAGGGATCTACGAGCAGTACTTC CASSPTSRGIYEQYF
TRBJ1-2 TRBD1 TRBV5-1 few TGCGCCAGCAGCTTCGGACAGGGAAGGCATTACACCTTC CASSFGQGRHYTF
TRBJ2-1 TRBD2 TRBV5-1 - TGCGCCAGCAGCCTGACGACTAGCGGGGGGATGGATGAGCAGTTCTTC CASSLTTSGGMDEQFF
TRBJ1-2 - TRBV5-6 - TGTGCCAGCAGCTTGAACACAGGGACCTATGGCTACACCTTC CASSLNTGTYGYTF
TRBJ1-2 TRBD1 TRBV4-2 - TGTGCCAGCAGCCAAGGCGACAGGGAGATCGGTGGCTACACCTTC CASSQGDREIGGYTF
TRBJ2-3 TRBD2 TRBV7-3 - TGTGCCAGCAGCTTAAGAGGGCTAACTAGCGGGAGCACAGATACGCAGTATTTT CASSLRGLTSGSTDTQYF
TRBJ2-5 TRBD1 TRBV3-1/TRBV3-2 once TGTGCCAGCAGCCTCGGGACAGGCCTCCAAGAGACCCAGTACTTC CASSLGTGLQETQYF
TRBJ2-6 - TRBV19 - TGTGCCAGTAGTAGGGCCGGTGCTGGGGCCAACGTCCTGACTTTC CASSRAGAGANVLTF
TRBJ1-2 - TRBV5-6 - TGTGCCAGCAGCTTCGAGGGAATGAACTATGGCTACACCTTC CASSFEGMNYGYTF
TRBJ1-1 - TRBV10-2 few TGCGCCAGCAGTGAGTCGGGGGGATGGAACACTGAAGCTTTCTTT CASSESGGWNTEAFF
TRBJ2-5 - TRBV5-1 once TGCGCCAGCAGCCTATCGTCCGGACCGGGGGAGACCCAGTACTTC CASSLSSGPGETQYF
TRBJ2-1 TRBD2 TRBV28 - TGTGCCAGCAGGGCGGGAGGGCCCTATGAGCAGTTCTTC CASRAGGPYEQFF
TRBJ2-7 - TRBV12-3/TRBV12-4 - TGTGCCAGCAGTTTCAAGCAGGGCTACGAGCAGTACTTC CASSFKQGYEQYF
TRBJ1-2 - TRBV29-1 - TGCAGCGTTGATGGACAGAGTTATGGCTACACCTTC CSVDGQSYGYTF
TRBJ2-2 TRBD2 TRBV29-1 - TGCAGCGTTGAAGATAGGGGACTAGCGGGTTACACCGGGGAGCTGTTTTTT CSVEDRGLAGYTGELFF
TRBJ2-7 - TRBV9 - TGTGCCAGCAGCGTAGACCAGGTAGCCTACGAGCAGTACTTC CASSVDQVAYEQYF
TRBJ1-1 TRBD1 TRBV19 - TGTGCCAGTAGTCCGAGCCCCGGGACAGGGTGGAACACTGAAGCTTTCTTT CASSPSPGTGWNTEAFF
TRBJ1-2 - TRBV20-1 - TGCAGTGCGAGGCAGGGCTATGGCTACACCTTC CSARQGYGYTF
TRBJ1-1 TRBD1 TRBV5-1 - TGCGCCAGCAGCCTACGGGCTCGGACAGGGGGCACTGAAGCTTTCTTT CASSLRARTGGTEAFF
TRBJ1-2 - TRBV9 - TGTGCCAGCAGCGTGGATGTGACAGTATCAAACTATGGCTACACCTTC CASSVDVTVSNYGYTF
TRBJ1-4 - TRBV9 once TGTGCCAGCAGCGTAGGAGGTCGGTGGTCGTCTAATGAAAAACTGTTTTTT CASSVGGRWSSNEKLFF
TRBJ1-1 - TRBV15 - TGTGCCACAACTCGGCGCGGGGGATACACTGAAGCTTTCTTT CATTRRGGYTEAFF
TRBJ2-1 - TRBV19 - TGTGCCAGTAGTAAATCGGGAGAAGGCACGAATGAGCAGTTCTTC CASSKSGEGTNEQFF
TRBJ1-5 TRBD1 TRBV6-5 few TGTGCCAGCAGTCTGACAGGGCAGGATCAGCCCCAGCATTTT CASSLTGQDQPQHF
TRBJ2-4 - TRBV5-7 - TGTGCCAGCAGCTTCGGACGGGGAGGAGGGGTGAAAAACATTCAGTACTTC CASSFGRGGGVKNIQYF
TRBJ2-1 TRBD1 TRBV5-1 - TGCGCCAGCAGCTTCAAACAGGGGGATGAGCAGTTCTTC CASSFKQGDEQFF
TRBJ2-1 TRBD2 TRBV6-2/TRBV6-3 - TGTGCCAGCAGTTCGCTATCGGGGGGATACAATGAGCAGTTCTTC CASSSLSGGYNEQFF
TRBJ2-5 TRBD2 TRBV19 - TGTGCCAGTAGTTTCATTTATGGGGAGAGACTAGCATCTCAAGAGACCCAGTACTTC CASSFIYGERLASQETQYF
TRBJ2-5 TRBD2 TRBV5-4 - TGTGCCAGCAGCTTCGCAGCGGGAGGGCCGGGAGAGACCCAGTACTTC CASSFAAGGPGETQYF
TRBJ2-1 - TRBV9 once TGTGCCAGCAGCGCCCTAAGCGATGGTGAGCAGTTCTTC CASSALSDGEQFF
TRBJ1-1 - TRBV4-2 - TGTGCCAGCAGCCAAGATAGTATTGGGGCCTCGGGCACTGAAGCTTTCTTT CASSQDSIGASGTEAFF
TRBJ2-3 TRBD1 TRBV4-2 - TGTGCCAGCAGCCCCTGGGCAGGGGGTACAGATACGCAGTATTTT CASSPWAGGTDTQYF
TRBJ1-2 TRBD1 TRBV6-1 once TGTGCCAGCAGTGAAGGACAGGGAATGGACTATGGCTACACCTTC CASSEGQGMDYGYTF
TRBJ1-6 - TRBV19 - TGTGCCAGTTCCGGCGGGAGATACTCACCCCTCCACTTT CASSGGRYSPLHF
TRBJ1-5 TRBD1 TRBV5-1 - TGCGCCAGCAGCTTGGACTCAGGGGGTAACCAGCCCCAGCATTTT CASSLDSGGNQPQHF
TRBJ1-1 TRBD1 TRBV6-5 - TGTGCCAGCAGTTTAGAGGGGGCCGACACTGAAGCTTTCTTT CASSLEGADTEAFF
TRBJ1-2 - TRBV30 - TGTGCCTGGAGTGCAGGGTTCGGGTCCGGCTACACCTTC CAWSAGFGSGYTF